The following is a TCR beta chain sequence with its context. Its antigen is not identified. Method: immunoSEQ multiplex PCR; TCRdb's copy keeps in-frame clones and lacks some. Of under 25,000 clones listed, around 70% are singletons. The data were taken from a study of radiotherapy plus CTLA-4 blockade in lung cancer. Study details: Disease control was seen in about 30% of patients, objective responses in 15% to 20%.

Notes on the study in general: The best predictor of response was reported to be early blood T cell clone dynamics, with interferon-beta. There was expansion of tumor-derived TCR clones in blood after radiotherapy plus ipilimumab.

The CDR3 consists of 14 residues. V lost 6 bases and J lost 5, with 16 bases in between. The germline V gene encodes CDR1 LNHDA and CDR2 SQIVND (reference sequence). With ipilimumab providing CTLA-4 blockade, focal radiation was administered to patients who had chemo-refractory metastatic non-small-cell lung cancer. The source was peripheral blood, collected from a patient treated with radiotherapy plus ipilimumab. The receptor was isolated from a human donor with non-small cell lung cancer who had stable disease on radiotherapy plus ipilimumab. The V gene is TRBV19, the J gene TRBJ1-2; perhaps TRBD1 as D (5 bases). The CDR3 spells CASRLDIRAYGYTF. CDR3 bases: TGTGCCAGTAGGCTGGACATCCGGGCATATGGCTACACCTTC.